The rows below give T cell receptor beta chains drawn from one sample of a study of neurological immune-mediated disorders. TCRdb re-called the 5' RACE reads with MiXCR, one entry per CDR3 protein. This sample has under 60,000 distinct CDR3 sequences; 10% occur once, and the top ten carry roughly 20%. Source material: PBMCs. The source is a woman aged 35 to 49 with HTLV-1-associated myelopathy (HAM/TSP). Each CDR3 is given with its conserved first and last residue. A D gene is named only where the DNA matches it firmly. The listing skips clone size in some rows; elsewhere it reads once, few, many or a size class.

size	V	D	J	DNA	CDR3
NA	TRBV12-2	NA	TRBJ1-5	TGTGCAAGTCGGAAAGGAGGCAATCAGCCCCAGCATTTT	CASRKGGNQPQHF
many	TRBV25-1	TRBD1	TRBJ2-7	TGTGCCAGCAGTTGGGGACAGGGGGCCTACGAGCAGTACTTC	CASSWGQGAYEQYF
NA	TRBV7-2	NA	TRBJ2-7	TGTGCCAGCAGCTTAGCCTCGACAGGTATCCACGAGCAGTACTTC	CASSLASTGIHEQYF
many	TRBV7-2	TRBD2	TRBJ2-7	TGTGCCAGCAGCCGCAAAACCGGGACTAGCGGGGAGTTCTACGAGCAGTACTTC	CASSRKTGTSGEFYEQYF
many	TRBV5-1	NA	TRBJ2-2	TGCGCCAGCAGCTTGGCGCAGACAGGAACCGGGGAGCTGTTTTTT	CASSLAQTGTGELFF
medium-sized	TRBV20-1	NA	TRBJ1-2	TGCAGTGCTAATATTCAGGGAGGGGCCTACACCTTC	CSANIQGGAYTF
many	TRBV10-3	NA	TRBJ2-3	TGTGCCATCAGACCTAGTGAGAGTACAGATACGCAGTATTTT	CAIRPSESTDTQYF
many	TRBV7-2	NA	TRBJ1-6	TGTGCCAGCAGCTTCGGGCCGTTACGTAATTCACCCCTCCACTTT	CASSFGPLRNSPLHF
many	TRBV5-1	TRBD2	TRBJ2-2	TGCGCCAGCAGCACGGGACTAGCGTTTCGTGTCGGGGAGCTGTTTTTT	CASSTGLAFRVGELFF
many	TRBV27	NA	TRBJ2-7	TGTGCCAGCAGTAAAGAATCAGGGTACGGCTACGAGCAGTACTTC	CASSKESGYGYEQYF
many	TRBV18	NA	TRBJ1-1	TGTGCCAGCTCTCGAGGGACTTCGAACACTGAAGCTTTCTTT	CASSRGTSNTEAFF
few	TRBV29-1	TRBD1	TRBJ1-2	TGCAGCGTAATCAAACAGGGGGTAGCGGGCTACACCTTC	CSVIKQGVAGYTF
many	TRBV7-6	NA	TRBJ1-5	TGTGCCAGCAGCTTAGCTCTCACGAGCAATCAGCCCCAGCATTTT	CASSLALTSNQPQHF
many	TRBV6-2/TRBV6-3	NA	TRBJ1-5	TGTGCCAGCAGTTACTCGACAAGGGGATGGCAGCCCCAGCATTTT	CASSYSTRGWQPQHF
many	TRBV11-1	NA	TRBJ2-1	TGTGCCAGCAGCCTAGGAGCCTACAATGAGCAGTTCTTC	CASSLGAYNEQFF
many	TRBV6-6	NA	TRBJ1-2	TGTGCCAGCAGTGCCATCAATCGCCCCTGGGGCTACACCTTC	CASSAINRPWGYTF
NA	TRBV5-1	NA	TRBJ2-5	TGCGCCAGCAGCTTGGATTCGGGTAGGGAGACCCAGTACTTC	CASSLDSGRETQYF
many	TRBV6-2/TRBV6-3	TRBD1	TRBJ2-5	TGTGCCAGCAGTACTCCCCGACAGGGTAGAGAGACCCAGTACTTC	CASSTPRQGRETQYF
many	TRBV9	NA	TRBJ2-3	TGTGCCAGCAGCGTAGGAGATACGCAGTATTTT	CASSVGDTQYF
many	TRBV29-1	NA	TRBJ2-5	TGCAGCGCAATGGGGCAGGGAGAGACCCAGTACTTC	CSAMGQGETQYF
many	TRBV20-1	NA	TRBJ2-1	TGCAGTGCCCAGGGGAACTTCTACAATGAGCAGTTCTTC	CSAQGNFYNEQFF
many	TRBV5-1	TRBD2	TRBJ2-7	TGCGCCAGCAGCGGGGGACTAGCGGGGGTCTACGAGCAGTACTTC	CASSGGLAGVYEQYF